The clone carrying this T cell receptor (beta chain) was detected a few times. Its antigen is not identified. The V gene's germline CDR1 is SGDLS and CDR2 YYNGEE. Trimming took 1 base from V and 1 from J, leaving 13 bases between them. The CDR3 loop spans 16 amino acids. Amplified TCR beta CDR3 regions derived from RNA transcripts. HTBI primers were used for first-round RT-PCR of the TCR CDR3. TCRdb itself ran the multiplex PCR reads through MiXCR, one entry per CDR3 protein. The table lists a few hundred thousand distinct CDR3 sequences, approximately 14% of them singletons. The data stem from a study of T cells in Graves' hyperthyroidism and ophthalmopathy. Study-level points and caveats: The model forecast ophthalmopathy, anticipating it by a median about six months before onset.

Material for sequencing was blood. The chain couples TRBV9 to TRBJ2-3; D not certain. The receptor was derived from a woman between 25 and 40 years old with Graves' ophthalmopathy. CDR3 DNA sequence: TGTGCCAGCAGCGTATCTGGGTGGGTTGGCACAGATACGCAGTATTTT. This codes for CASSVSGWVGTDTQYF.